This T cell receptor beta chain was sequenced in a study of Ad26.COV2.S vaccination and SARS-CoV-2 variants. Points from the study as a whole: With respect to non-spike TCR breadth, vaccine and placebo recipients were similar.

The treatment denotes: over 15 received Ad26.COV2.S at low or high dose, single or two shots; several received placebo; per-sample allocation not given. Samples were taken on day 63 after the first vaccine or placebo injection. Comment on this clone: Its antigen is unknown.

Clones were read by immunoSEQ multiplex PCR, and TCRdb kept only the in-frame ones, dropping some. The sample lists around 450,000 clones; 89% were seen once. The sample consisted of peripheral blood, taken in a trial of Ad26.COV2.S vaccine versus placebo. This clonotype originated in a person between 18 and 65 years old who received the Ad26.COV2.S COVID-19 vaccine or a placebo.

The CDR3 reads CAWSVGVGGNTIYF. The CDR3 bases are TGTGCCTGGAGTGTGGGTGTGGGAGGAAACACCATATATTTT. The chain is built from TRBV30 and TRBJ1-3, with D uncertain. V shed 0 bases and J shed 4 bases, with 10 bases lying between them. The CDR3 consists of 14 residues. The germline CDR1 and CDR2 sequences are GTSNPN and SVGIG (reference sequence).